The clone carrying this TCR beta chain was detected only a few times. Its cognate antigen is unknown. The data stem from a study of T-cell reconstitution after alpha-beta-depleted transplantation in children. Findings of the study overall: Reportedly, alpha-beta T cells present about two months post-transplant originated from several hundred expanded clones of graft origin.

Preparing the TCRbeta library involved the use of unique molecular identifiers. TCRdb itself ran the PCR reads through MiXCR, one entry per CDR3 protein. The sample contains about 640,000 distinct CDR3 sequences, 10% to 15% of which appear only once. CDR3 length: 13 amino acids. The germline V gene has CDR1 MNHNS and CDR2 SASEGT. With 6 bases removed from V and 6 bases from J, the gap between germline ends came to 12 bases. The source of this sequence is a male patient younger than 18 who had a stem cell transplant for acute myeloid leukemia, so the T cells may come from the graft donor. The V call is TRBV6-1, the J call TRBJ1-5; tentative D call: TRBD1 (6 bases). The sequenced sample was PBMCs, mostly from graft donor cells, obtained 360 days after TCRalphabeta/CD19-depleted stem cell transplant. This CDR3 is CASRRGFGQPQHF. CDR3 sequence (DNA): TGTGCCAGCAGGAGGGGGTTCGGTCAGCCCCAGCATTTT.